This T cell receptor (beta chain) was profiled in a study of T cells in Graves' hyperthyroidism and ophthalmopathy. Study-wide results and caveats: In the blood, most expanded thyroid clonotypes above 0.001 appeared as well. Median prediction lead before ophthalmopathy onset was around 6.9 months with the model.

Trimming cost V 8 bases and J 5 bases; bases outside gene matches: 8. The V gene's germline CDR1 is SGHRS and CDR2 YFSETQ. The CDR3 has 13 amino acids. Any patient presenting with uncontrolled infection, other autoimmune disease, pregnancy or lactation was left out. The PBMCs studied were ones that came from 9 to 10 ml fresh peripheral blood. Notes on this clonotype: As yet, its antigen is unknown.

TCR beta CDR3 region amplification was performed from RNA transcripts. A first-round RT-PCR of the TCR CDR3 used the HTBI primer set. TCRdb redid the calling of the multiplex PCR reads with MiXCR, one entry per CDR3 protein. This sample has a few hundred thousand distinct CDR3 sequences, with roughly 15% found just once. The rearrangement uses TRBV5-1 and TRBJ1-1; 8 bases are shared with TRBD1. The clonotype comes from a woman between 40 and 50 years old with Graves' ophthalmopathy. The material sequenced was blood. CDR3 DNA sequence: TGCGCCAGTAGCACAGGGGGAGGAACTGAAGCTTTCTTT. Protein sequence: CASSTGGGTEAFF.